Following are 8 T cell receptor beta chains from one sample sequenced in a study of OX40 agonist ivuxolimab in advanced cancers. This table comes from immunoSEQ multiplex PCR, and its TCRdb copy is limited to in-frame clones, with some not included. Here the sample spans 98,000 or so clones, around 85% being singletons. This specimen was CD4+ or CD8+ T cells sorted from blood, taken in a trial of the OX40 agonist ivuxolimab. The origin of the receptors is an adult with an advanced solid tumor such as melanoma, head and neck, liver or kidney cancer.

This chain uses TRBV19 with TRBJ1-5, with D possibly being TRBD1 (5 bases). The CDR3 length is 15 residues. Germline-derived CDR1 and CDR2 are LNHDA and SQIVND (reference sequence). V was shortened by 6 bases and J by 0 bases, with 12 bases between the two germline ends. CDR3 sequence reads: CASSQTATSNQPQHF. In nucleotides, the CDR3 is TGTGCCAGTAGCCAGACAGCCACTAGCAATCAGCCCCAGCATTTT.

The chain uses TRBV5-5 and TRBJ2-7; 7 bases are a match to TRBD2. The CDR3 totals 16 residues. V dropped 4 bases and J dropped 3; count of bases not matched to a gene: 13. Germline CDR1 is SGHKS and CDR2 is YYEKEE (reference sequence). CDR3 coding DNA: TGTGCCAGCAGCCTCTCGGGGGGACGAAGCCTCTACGAGCAGTACTTC. Residues: CASSLSGGRSLYEQYF.

The rearrangement joins TRBV27 to TRBJ2-1; 8 bases line up with TRBD1. The CDR3 runs to 16 residues. Germline values: CDR1 MNHEY, CDR2 SMNVEV (reference sequence). The junction had 11 bases not matched to a gene; V was cut back by 6 bases and J by 4 bases. The chain's CDR3 is CASSSPNRDRYNEQFF. The DNA of the CDR3 is TGTGCCAGCAGCTCTCCGAACCGGGACAGGTACAATGAGCAGTTCTTC.

This clone appeared a few times. The chain employs TRBV10-3 and TRBJ1-2; possible D gene TRBD1, 5 bases. CDR1 is ENHRY, CDR2 SYGVKD, per germline. CDR3 length: 13 residues. Trimming took 2 bases from V and 3 from J, leaving 7 bases between them. CDR3 nucleotides: TGTGCCATCAGTGAGGACAGAGACTATGGCTACACCTTC. Its protein product is CAISEDRDYGYTF.

The chain combines TRBV18 with TRBJ2-5; 8 nucleotides agree with TRBD1. The CDR3 extends over 16 amino acids. The trim removed 1 base at V and 2 bases at J, leaving 6 bases unmatched. Germline-derived CDR1 and CDR2 are KGHSH and LQKENI. The CDR3, as DNA: TGTGCCAGCTCACCACGGTCAGGGGGCAGACAAGAGACCCAGTACTTC. Translated, it gives CASSPRSGGRQETQYF. Based on the CDR3 plus reference TRBV18 and TRBJ2-5, the full variable domain is NAGVMQNPRHLVRRRGQEARLRCSPMKGHSHVYWYRQLPEEGLKFMVYLQKENIIDESGMPKERFSAEFPKEGPSILRIQQVVRGDSAAYFCASSPRSGGRQETQYFGPGTRLLVL.

The CDR3 DNA sequence: TGTGCCAGCAGCTTAGTGACATCCCGCAACTATGGCTACACCTTC. Translation gives CASSLVTSRNYGYTF. The V gene is TRBV7-2, the J gene TRBJ1-2, with D hard to call. V shed 1 base and J shed 2 bases, with 11 bases lying between them. The V gene's germline CDR1 is SGHTA and CDR2 FQGNSA. This CDR3 has 15 amino acids.

J is TRBJ1-3 and V is TRBV6-1; no reliable D call. CDR1 and CDR2 (germline): MNHNS, SASEGT. Trimming shortened V by 2 bases and J by 7 bases, and 6 bases separated the two germline ends. The CDR3 runs to 12 residues. CDR3 amino acids: CASSEMRNTIYF. For the CDR3, the DNA is TGTGCCAGCAGTGAAATGCGGAACACCATATATTTT.

The genes are TRBV5-1 and TRBJ2-2, with 11 nucleotides matching TRBD1. Germline V gene sequence: CDR1 SGHRS, CDR2 YFSETQ. Germline trimming cut 4 bases from V and 1 base from J; bases unmatched to any gene: 3. The CDR3 length is 16 residues. CDR3 nucleotides: TGCGCCAGCAGCCATGGGACAGGGGGGAACACCGGGGAGCTGTTTTTT. It encodes CASSHGTGGNTGELFF.